The sample holds a few counts of the clone carrying this T cell receptor (beta chain). The antigen remains unidentified. Cells from the mixed lymphocyte reaction were cocultured for roughly six days at 37°C. Trimming took 4 bases from V and 5 from J, leaving 9 bases between them. Germline-derived CDR1 and CDR2 are SEHNR and FQNEAQ (reference sequence). There are 13 residues in the CDR3. This entry comes from a study of siplizumab effects on memory and regulatory T cells. Findings and caveats of the study: Proliferating clones, CD4+ or CD8+, lacked an assignable naive or memory phenotype in roughly 80-97% of cases. Naive T cells seemed more diverse than memory cells and seemed major alloresponse contributors. Poor capture below about 10^-5 frequency left most alloreactive clones unmapped to unstimulated subsets.

Assays captured about 10^5 TCR templates per sample. Assay used: immunoSEQ multiplex PCR; TCRdb lists only in-frame clones, some missing. The profile covers about 19,000 clones, with 44% appearing a single time and over 6% taken by the ten largest. This clonotype was obtained from a human donor in good health; the cells came from an allogeneic mixed lymphocyte reaction. Some clones in this sample may be carry-over from other donors' samples. The chain has TRBV7-9 and TRBJ1-3; no reliable D call. Sequencing was done on a sample of CFSE-low (dividing) CD4+ T cells sorted from an allogeneic mixed lymphocyte reaction. The CDR3 coding sequence is TGTGCCAGCAGCTCCGCGGGAAGAAACACCATATATTTT. It specifies CASSSAGRNTIYF.